One TCR beta chain is described in this entry. Here immunoSEQ multiplex PCR was the method, and the copy in TCRdb shows in-frame clones only, minus some. The data hold approximately 600,000 clones, with roughly 95% observed a single time. This specimen comes from a study of shared clonotypes between healthy human individuals. CDR1 and CDR2 (germline): SGHDT, YYEEEE. This CDR3 comprises 16 residues. Naive CD8 cells lacked CD45RO, underwent positive selection for CCR7 and left out terminally differentiated effector memory CD45RA+ cells. This chain connects TRBV5-6 to TRBJ2-5, with 11 bases aligning to TRBD1. The DNA end favors TRBJ2-7, so the J call may be wrong. The sample comprised naive CD8+ T cells sorted from blood. The sequence came from a woman in her 30s in good health. CDR3 sequence: CASSLDRTGGPYEQYF. The CDR3 nucleotides read TGTGCCAGCAGCTTGGATCGGACAGGGGGCCCCTACGAGCAGTACTTC.